Detailed here is one TCR beta chain. The data are from a study of blood T cell repertoires in COVID-19. Germline V gives CDR1 LNHDA, CDR2 SQIVND (reference sequence). The CDR3 consists of 14 residues. Losses at the gene ends were 5 bases for V and 4 bases for J; bases not matched to a gene: 5. TCRdb's copy holds only in-frame clones and misses some; the assay was immunoSEQ multiplex PCR. The sample lists more than 85,000 clones; 80% to 95% were seen once. Sequencing was done on a sample of peripheral blood. This chain links TRBV19 with TRBJ2-3; 8 bases fit TRBD1. The clonotype was recovered from a man aged 18 to 29 with acute or convalescent COVID-19. CDR3 in amino acids: CASSLTGGADTQYF. In DNA form, the CDR3 reads TGTGCCAGTAGTCTTACAGGGGGAGCAGATACGCAGTATTTT.